The 21 T cell receptor beta chains given below trace back to one sample, sequenced in a study of T cell responses to AZD1222 COVID-19 vaccine. This table comes from immunoSEQ multiplex PCR, and its TCRdb copy is limited to in-frame clones, with some not included. Among some 150,000 clones, around 85% were seen once, and the ten largest hold about 7%. The sequencing used peripheral blood, collected after recovery from COVID-19. Receptor source: an adult who had recovered from COVID-19.

The chain links TRBV2 to TRBJ2-3; TRBD2 might be the D (5 bases). The CDR3 is 12 residues long. V lost 4 bases and J lost 11, with 13 bases in between. Germline lookup yields CDR1 SNHLY and CDR2 FYNNEI. The CDR3 here is CASSVGVSRQYF. The DNA for the CDR3 is TGTGCCAGCAGTGTGGGAGTTAGCCGGCAGTATTTT.

The chain carries TRBV12-2 and TRBJ2-6; the table's TRBD1 call for D was not verified on the DNA. TRBV12-2 is recorded as a pseudogene. CDR3 size: 18 residues. DNA for the CDR3: TGTGCAAGTCGCTTAGAGCCCGATACAGTCTCTGGGGCCAACGTCCTGACTTTC. This codes for CASRLEPDTVSGANVLTF.

This chain connects TRBV7-2 to TRBJ2-3; tentative D call: TRBD2 (6 bases). The germline V gene has CDR1 SGHTA and CDR2 FQGNSA. This CDR3 has 15 residues. The ends were cut back, 2 bases at V and 7 bases at J, with 16 bases in the middle. This CDR3 is CASSLQRSGEYTQYF. CDR3 DNA sequence: TGTGCCAGCAGCTTACAGCGCTCGGGGGAGTATACGCAGTATTTT. The whole variable domain, remainder taken from reference TRBV7-2 and TRBJ2-3, is GAGVSQSPSNKVTEKGKDVELRCDPISGHTALYWYRQSLGQGLEFLIYFQGNSAPDKSGLPSDRFSAERTGGSVSTLTIQRTQQEDSAVYLCASSLQRSGEYTQYFGPGTRLTVL.

The chain uses TRBV7-8 and TRBJ1-3; no clear D. Germline assignment: CDR1 SGHVS and CDR2 FQNEAQ. V was clipped by 1 base and J by 3 bases, with 10 bases between them. The CDR3 runs to 15 residues. As DNA, the CDR3 is TGTGCCAGCAGCTTAGGCACCTTCCTTGGAAACACCATATATTTT. Its protein product is CASSLGTFLGNTIYF.

V is TRBV9 and J is TRBJ1-1, with no clear D. CDR3 length equals 13 residues. CDR1 and CDR2 (germline): SGDLS, YYNGEE. Between the trimmed V and J ends, which lost 3 bases and 3 bases, there was a span of 9 bases. CDR3: CASSAADYTEAFF. CDR3 nucleotides: TGTGCCAGCAGCGCAGCGGATTACACTGAAGCTTTCTTT.

The rearrangement links TRBV11-2 to TRBJ2-7; D gene uncertain. Trimming stripped 4 bases from V and 2 bases from J, with 3 bases between. CDR3 length: 11 residues. Germline V gene data show CDR1 as SGHAT and CDR2 as FQNNGV. The chain's CDR3 is CASSSTYEQYF. The CDR3 DNA is TGTGCCAGCAGCTCCACCTACGAGCAGTACTTC.

V usage is TRBV5-6 and J usage is TRBJ2-5; D possibly corresponds to TRBD2 (5 bases). Germline CDR1 and CDR2: SGHDT and YYEEEE. The CDR3 spans 15 residues. The ends were cut back, 3 bases at V and 4 bases at J, with 16 bases in the middle. CDR3 region: CASSSGLLRGETQYF. CDR3 coding DNA: TGTGCCAGCAGCTCAGGACTTCTTCGGGGAGAGACCCAGTACTTC.

The chain links TRBV27 to TRBJ1-4; a weak D match, TRBD1 (6 bases). This CDR3 is built from 13 residues. V was trimmed by 3 bases and J by 8 bases, leaving 10 bases between them. The germline CDR1 and CDR2 sequences are MNHEY and SMNVEV (reference sequence). The CDR3 nucleotides are TGTGCCAGCAGTTTCAGGGGTCAAGAAAAACTGTTTTTT. This translates into CASSFRGQEKLFF.

The rearrangement joins TRBV5-4 to TRBJ1-2, with 9 bases matching TRBD1. V trimming: 2 bases; J trimming: 3 bases; junction bases outside the gene matches: 2. There are 14 residues in the CDR3. Germline CDR1 SGHNT, CDR2 YYREEE (reference sequence). In nucleotides, the CDR3 is TGTGCCAGCAGCTTTGGGGACAGGGACTATGGCTACACCTTC. Translated, it gives CASSFGDRDYGYTF.

Points on this clone: Other DNA sequences within the sample encode an identical CDR3. The V and J genes are TRBV18 and TRBJ1-4, with 9 bases that match TRBD1. There are 14 residues in the CDR3. The V segment lost 3 bases and the J segment 5 bases; nucleotides outside the gene matches: 1. Germline CDR1 and CDR2: KGHSH and LQKENI. CDR3 nucleotide sequence: TGTGCCAGCTCACCCGGGACAGGGAATGAAAAACTGTTTTTT. This gives the protein CASSPGTGNEKLFF.

CDR3 DNA: TGTGCCAGCACGCGACTAGCGGGGAGCACTAGCACAGATACGCAGTATTTT. This translates into CASTRLAGSTSTDTQYF. The rearrangement joins TRBV2 to TRBJ2-3; 11 positions match TRBD2. With V trimmed by 7 bases and J by 0 bases, 9 bases remained unmatched. Germline assignment: CDR1 SNHLY and CDR2 FYNNEI. CDR3 length equals 17 residues.

The table lists this clone with a count of one. The J gene is TRBJ2-7, the V gene TRBV27; 9 bases are shared with TRBD2. Germline CDR1 MNHEY, CDR2 SMNVEV (reference sequence). CDR3 length equals 16 residues. J was trimmed by 3 bases and V by 1 base; bases with no gene match: 7. The CDR3 loop reads CASSLYASGANYEQYF. CDR3 nucleotide sequence: TGTGCCAGCAGTTTATACGCTAGCGGGGCCAACTACGAGCAGTACTTC.

Written as DNA, the CDR3 is TGCGCCAGCAGTCAGGGGGCCAAAAACATTCAGTACTTC. The encoded protein is CASSQGAKNIQYF. The chain employs TRBV4-3 and TRBJ2-4, with a weak D call TRBD1 (6 bases). Trimming removed 6 bases from V and 1 base from J, with 7 bases in between. CDR1 is LGHNA and CDR2 is YSLEER in the germline V gene. This CDR3 is 13 amino acids long.

The rearrangement joins TRBV7-9 to TRBJ2-7; D is undetermined. The V gene's germline CDR1 is SEHNR and CDR2 FQNEAQ (reference sequence). V gave up 3 bases and J gave up 6 bases, with 12 bases separating them. This CDR3 is 13 amino acids long. CDR3 coding DNA: TGTGCCAGCAGCTTGGACCCTTTGGGCGAGCAGTACTTC. Protein product: CASSLDPLGEQYF.

The V call is TRBV6-5, the J call TRBJ2-5, with TRBD2 matching 8 bases. The V gene end was trimmed by 3 bases and the J gene end by 5 bases; junction bases not matched to a gene: 11. The CDR3 contains 16 residues. CDR1 MNHEY and CDR2 SVGAGI come from the germline V gene. The DNA of the CDR3 is TGTGCCAGCAGTTATAAGGCGGGGGGACTCAAGGAGACCCAGTACTTC. This gives the protein CASSYKAGGLKETQYF.

This chain links TRBV11-3 with TRBJ2-3; D assignment may be TRBD1 or TRBD2 (6 bases each). V was shortened by 2 bases and J by 6 bases, with 12 bases between the two germline ends. From germline, CDR1 is SGHNT and CDR2 YENEEA. The CDR3 extends over 14 amino acids. The CDR3 reads CASSLFSGADTQYF. The DNA for the CDR3 is TGTGCCAGCAGCTTATTTTCGGGGGCCGATACGCAGTATTTT. Filled out from reference TRBV11-3 and TRBJ2-3, the complete variable domain reads EAGVVQSPRYKIIEKKQPVAFWCNPISGHNTLYWYLQNLGQGPELLIRYENEEAVDDSQLPKDRFSAERLKGVDSTLKIQPAELGDSAVYLCASSLFSGADTQYFGPGTRLTVL.

The chain employs TRBV5-4 and TRBJ2-7, with a tentative D call TRBD1 (5 bases). Per germline, CDR1 SGHNT and CDR2 YYREEE (reference sequence). The V end lost 2 bases, the J end lost 6 bases, and 18 bases lay between the germline ends. This CDR3 is 15 amino acids long. CDR3 amino acids: CASSFSSQGLSEQYF. The CDR3 coding sequence is TGTGCCAGCAGCTTTTCATCGCAGGGCCTAAGCGAGCAGTACTTC.

The chain has TRBV28 and TRBJ2-3, with D possibly called TRBD1 or TRBD2 (5 bases each). Trimming left V 0 bases short and J 1 base short, with 17 bases between. Germline CDR1 MDHEN, CDR2 SYDVKM. CDR3 length equals 18 residues. For the CDR3, the DNA is TGTGCCAGCAGTTTATGGGGCCGGGGCGTGCACGGCACAGATACGCAGTATTTT. Translated, it gives CASSLWGRGVHGTDTQYF.

V usage is TRBV7-9 and J usage is TRBJ2-7; 7 nucleotides agree with TRBD1. The CDR3 sequence is 12 residues long. Trimming at V came to 3 bases and at J to 11 bases, leaving 7 bases not matched to a gene. Germline V CDR1 and CDR2: SEHNR, FQNEAQ (reference sequence). The CDR3 DNA reads as TGTGCCAGCAGCTTCCAAGGACAGGTTGAGTACTTC. It translates to CASSFQGQVEYF.

The rearrangement uses TRBV5-1 and TRBJ1-3; D remains unclear. CDR3 size: 16 residues. V was clipped by 3 bases and J by 0 bases, with 13 bases between them. The V gene's germline CDR1 is SGHRS and CDR2 YFSETQ. In DNA form, the CDR3 reads TGCGCCAGCAGCTACGAACCGGCTTACTCTGGAAACACCATATATTTT. Encoded protein: CASSYEPAYSGNTIYF.

The chain carries TRBV5-1 and TRBJ1-1; 7 positions match TRBD1. The J segment lost 4 bases and the V segment lost 4 bases, leaving 4 bases of the junction unmatched. The CDR3 runs 13 residues. CDR1 and CDR2 (germline): SGHRS, YFSETQ. The CDR3 DNA sequence: TGCGCCAGCAGCCAGACAGGGCTCACTGAAGCTTTCTTT. Translation: CASSQTGLTEAFF.